This is a list of T cell receptor beta chains from one sample in a study of shared clonotypes between healthy human individuals. Repertoires were generated with immunoSEQ multiplex PCR, while TCRdb's copy carries only in-frame clones and drops some. The table has some 300,000 clones, more than 60% seen once. Sequenced sample: memory CD4+ T cells sorted from blood. The receptor set was obtained from a man younger than 40 in good health. CDR3s include the opening cysteine and the closing phenylalanine or tryptophan. Fields, in order: J gene, V gene, clone size, CDR3 protein. Clone size is shown for a subset of rows, as once, few, many or a class of expanded clone.

J: TRBJ2-5; V: TRBV19; size: -; CDR3: CASSRWTGGPYVETQYF
J: TRBJ2-1; V: TRBV29-1; size: few; CDR3: CSDRAGSSYNEQFF
J: TRBJ2-1; V: TRBV5-4; size: -; CDR3: CASSQEGLDNEQFF
J: TRBJ2-7; V: TRBV5-1; size: -; CDR3: CASSLSGYEQYF
J: TRBJ1-2; V: TRBV5-1; size: once; CDR3: CASSLVAGVDYGYTF
J: TRBJ2-5; V: TRBV6-1; size: few; CDR3: CASSKQVSETQYF
J: TRBJ2-1; V: TRBV5-5; size: -; CDR3: CASSDPWTTDNEQFF
J: TRBJ2-2; V: TRBV6-5; size: few; CDR3: CASRAGNTGELFF
J: TRBJ2-2; V: TRBV7-3; size: -; CDR3: CASSQRVGNTGELFF
J: TRBJ2-6; V: TRBV21-1; size: -; CDR3: CASSKAHLKPSGANVLTF
J: TRBJ1-5; V: TRBV9; size: many; CDR3: CASSVGGAGNQPQHF
J: TRBJ2-2; V: TRBV18; size: -; CDR3: CASSPNTGTGTHGELFF
J: TRBJ1-2; V: TRBV15; size: -; CDR3: CATSTLRAGNYRERDYGYTF
J: TRBJ1-4; V: TRBV28; size: -; CDR3: CASSRDRPNEKLFF
J: TRBJ2-1; V: TRBV28; size: -; CDR3: CASRLAGVFHEQFF
J: TRBJ2-1; V: TRBV5-4; size: many; CDR3: CAGGRQGTYNEQFF
J: TRBJ2-7; V: TRBV28; size: few; CDR3: CASSLNMIGGAPYEQYF
J: TRBJ2-2; V: TRBV7-8; size: few; CDR3: CASRITSGRSHTGELFF
J: TRBJ1-2; V: TRBV29-1; size: few; CDR3: CSVDPPNYGYTF
J: TRBJ2-1; V: TRBV5-6; size: many; CDR3: CASSNRMEQFF
J: TRBJ2-5; V: TRBV5-1; size: -; CDR3: CASSLASGIETQYF
J: TRBJ2-7; V: TRBV6-1; size: -; CDR3: CASSVGPGGPYEQYF
J: TRBJ1-5; V: TRBV28; size: -; CDR3: CASSYGNQPQHF
J: TRBJ2-7; V: TRBV11-2; size: -; CDR3: CASSSLRDSYEQYF
J: TRBJ1-3; V: TRBV10-3; size: once; CDR3: CAISTDRAGNTIYF
J: TRBJ1-1; V: TRBV7-6; size: -; CDR3: CASSPLTGGTEAFF
J: TRBJ2-5; V: TRBV7-2; size: -; CDR3: CASSLAGTGEETQYF
J: TRBJ1-5; V: TRBV2; size: once; CDR3: CASRFGNQPQHF
J: TRBJ2-7; V: TRBV5-6; size: -; CDR3: CASSLEGAFGRSRNEQYF
J: TRBJ2-2; V: TRBV7-3; size: -; CDR3: CASSLLGADTGELFF
J: TRBJ2-6; V: TRBV10-1; size: -; CDR3: CASSESGAGANVLTF
J: TRBJ2-2; V: TRBV14; size: -; CDR3: CASSLSKGLAGGRGGELFF
J: TRBJ2-2; V: TRBV4-3; size: -; CDR3: CASSLIQGAGGELFF
J: TRBJ2-1; V: TRBV7-8; size: -; CDR3: CASSTTLAGGGNEQFF
J: TRBJ1-4; V: TRBV6-5; size: -; CDR3: CASSYLADSNEKLFF
J: TRBJ2-7; V: TRBV7-2; size: -; CDR3: CASSRLRGAPDYEQYF
J: TRBJ2-5; V: TRBV28; size: few; CDR3: CASTSGSGRWQETQYF
J: TRBJ2-7; V: TRBV14; size: -; CDR3: CASSQEQVLAGWDEQYF
J: TRBJ2-2; V: TRBV9; size: -; CDR3: CASSSSLVGAGELFF
J: TRBJ2-1; V: TRBV7-9; size: -; CDR3: CASSFSLGGGYNEQFF
J: TRBJ2-6; V: TRBV2; size: -; CDR3: CASGGDRSSGANVLTF
J: TRBJ1-1; V: TRBV11-2; size: -; CDR3: CASSFGVTEAFF